The 9 T cell receptor beta chains presented below share a single source sample, sequenced in a study of T cells in Graves' hyperthyroidism and ophthalmopathy. Amplification of TCR beta CDR3 regions used RNA as the template. Initially, a first-round RT-PCR of the TCR CDR3 employed the HTBI primer set. TCRdb processed the multiplex PCR reads anew with MiXCR; each CDR3 protein has one entry. The sample shows roughly 520,000 distinct CDR3 sequences, 24% of them seen only once. The sequencing input was blood. Receptors were obtained from a woman in her twenties or thirties with Graves' ophthalmopathy.

This clonotype occurred many times. The chain is built from TRBV6-1 and TRBJ1-1, with TRBD1 as a possible D gene (5 bases). Trimming removed 7 bases at V and 6 bases at J, with 12 bases between. The CDR3 has 12 amino acids. The V gene's germline CDR1 is MNHNS and CDR2 SASEGT. The CDR3, as DNA: TGTGCCAGCAAACCAGGGACCCCTGAAGCTTTCTTT. Its protein product is CASKPGTPEAFF.

At least ten counts were recorded for this clonotype. The CDR3 spells CASSDWQGDGNQPQHF. As DNA, the CDR3 is TGCGCCAGCAGTGATTGGCAGGGGGACGGCAATCAGCCCCAGCATTTT. J is TRBJ1-5 and V is TRBV10-2, with 7 bases aligning to TRBD1. The CDR3 consists of 16 residues. From germline, CDR1 is WSHSY and CDR2 SAAADI. The junction had 7 bases not matched to a gene; V was cut back by 3 bases and J by 2 bases.

The chain is built from TRBV2 and TRBJ2-7; tentative D call: TRBD2 (5 bases). The CDR3 is 18 amino acids. V lost 1 base to trimming and J lost 5 bases, with 24 bases between them. Germline CDR1 reads SNHLY; CDR2 reads FYNNEI. CDR3 nucleotides: TGTGCCAGCAGTGAAGTAACCTCGTTAACAACCGAGGGTAACGAGCAGTACTTC. Translated, it gives CASSEVTSLTTEGNEQYF.

This clonotype was counted a few times. The conserved phenylalanine or tryptophan normally closing the CDR3 is absent here, so this likely arose from a read error. This sequence joins TRBV6-2 or TRBV6-3 and TRBJ2-5, with a tentative D call TRBD1 (6 bases). Germline-derived CDR1 and CDR2 are MNHEY and SVGEGT. The CDR3 covers 12 residues. V was trimmed by 4 bases and J by 3 bases, leaving 6 bases between them. CDR3 coding DNA: TGTGCCAGCAGTTCAGGGGAAGAGACCCAGTACCTC. Translated, it gives CASSSGEETQYL.

A few counts support this clonotype. CDR3 nucleotide sequence: TGCAGTGCTCCCCCCGGGGGGAAATCGACCTACGAGCAGTACTTC. It is translated as CSAPPGGKSTYEQYF. The V gene is TRBV20-1, the J gene TRBJ2-7, with 7 nucleotides matching TRBD2. Germline lookup yields CDR1 DFQATT and CDR2 SNEGSKA (reference sequence). V was pared by 5 bases and J by 2 bases, with 12 bases of the junction left unmatched. CDR3 length equals 15 residues.

In this sample, this clonotype turned up many times. The DNA for the CDR3 is TGCGCCAGCAGCTCCTCAGGGGGTGGGGGGACTGAAGCTTTCTTT. Encoded protein: CASSSSGGGGTEAFF. The J gene is TRBJ1-1, the V gene TRBV5-1; 7 bases are a match to TRBD1. V shed 3 bases and J 5 bases; nucleotides not matched to a gene: 10. This CDR3 is 15 amino acids long. Germline V gene sequence: CDR1 SGHRS, CDR2 YFSETQ.

The chain has TRBV4-1 and TRBJ1-2; weak D call: TRBD1 (6 bases). Between the trimmed V and J ends, which lost 0 bases and 4 bases, there was a span of 18 bases. Germline V gives CDR1 MGHRA, CDR2 YSYEKL. The CDR3 is made up of 17 amino acids. This CDR3 is CASSQDAPGARGYGYTF. The CDR3 bases are TGCGCCAGCAGCCAAGATGCCCCGGGGGCCCGGGGCTATGGCTACACCTTC.

Only a few counts were recorded for this clonotype. The chain couples TRBV4-1 to TRBJ2-7, with TRBD1 matching over 9 bases. Unmatched junction bases numbered 6, after V lost 4 bases and J lost 2 bases. Germline lookup yields CDR1 MGHRA and CDR2 YSYEKL. CDR3 length: 15 residues. CDR3 protein: CASSRRQGGTYEQYF. CDR3 coding DNA: TGCGCCAGCAGCCGACGACAGGGGGGAACCTACGAGCAGTACTTC.

The chain couples TRBV5-1 to TRBJ2-5; 8 nucleotides align to TRBD1. V shed 5 bases and J 4 bases; nucleotides not matched to a gene: 7. There are 14 residues in the CDR3. CDR1 is SGHRS, CDR2 YFSETQ, per germline. In DNA form, the CDR3 reads TGCGCCAGCAGGGACAGGGTTTTTGGAGAGACCCAGTACTTC. Residues: CASRDRVFGETQYF.